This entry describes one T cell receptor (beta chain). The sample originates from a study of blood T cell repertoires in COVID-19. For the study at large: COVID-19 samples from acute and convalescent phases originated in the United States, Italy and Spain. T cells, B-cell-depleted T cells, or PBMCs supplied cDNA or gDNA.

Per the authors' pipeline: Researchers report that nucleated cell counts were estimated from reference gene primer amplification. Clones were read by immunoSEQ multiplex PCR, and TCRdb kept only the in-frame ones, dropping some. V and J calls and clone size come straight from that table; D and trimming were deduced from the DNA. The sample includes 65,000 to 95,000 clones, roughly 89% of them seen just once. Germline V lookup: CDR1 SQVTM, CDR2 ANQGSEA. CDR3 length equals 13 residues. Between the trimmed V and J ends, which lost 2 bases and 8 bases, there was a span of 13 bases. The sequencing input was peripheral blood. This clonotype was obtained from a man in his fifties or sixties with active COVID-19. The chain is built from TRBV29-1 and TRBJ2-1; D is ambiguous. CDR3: CSVERPDGDEQFF. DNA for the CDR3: TGCAGCGTTGAAAGGCCCGATGGAGATGAGCAGTTCTTC.